This T cell receptor (beta chain) is from a study of blood T cell repertoires in COVID-19. Study as a whole: The United States, Italy and Spain were the sources of the acute and convalescent COVID-19 samples. Sample material is recorded as cDNA or gDNA derived from T cells, B-cell-depleted T cells, or PBMCs.

CDR1 and CDR2 from the germline V gene are LGHDT and YNNKEL (reference sequence). The CDR3 spans 14 residues. The V end was cut by 0 bases, the J end by 5 bases, with 8 bases between. Original analysis: Quantification of nucleated cells was approximated via reference gene primer amplification. Assay used: immunoSEQ multiplex PCR; TCRdb lists only in-frame clones, some missing. That table supplies the V and J calls and clone size; D and trimming were determined from the DNA. The data hold 280,000 or so clones, with about 91% observed a single time. The rearrangement uses TRBV3-1 (or the pseudogene TRBV3-2) and TRBJ1-5; D ambiguous. Sequencing was performed on peripheral blood. The source is a woman aged 30 to 39 who had recovered from COVID-19. The CDR3 here is CASSQDNTYQPQHF. The CDR3 DNA reads as TGTGCCAGCAGCCAAGATAACACCTATCAGCCCCAGCATTTT.